Described below is a single T cell receptor (beta chain) sequence and its context. The sample originates from a study of PD-L1 blockade in urothelial cancer. Study as a whole: Anywhere from 0 to 3 prior chemotherapy regimens had been received by patients. Median T cell yield per blood sample was 120,000 to 150,000 cells. Treatment start was followed by blood analysis at 3 weeks (second dose) and again at 6 weeks.

This CDR3 has 14 amino acids. Germline-derived CDR1 and CDR2 are ENHRY and SYGVKD. V was trimmed by 2 bases and J by 5 bases, leaving 12 bases between them. The assay was immunoSEQ multiplex PCR, and TCRdb's table has in-frame clones only and misses some. The table lists about 49,000 clones, roughly 78% of them singletons, with roughly a tenth in the top ten. Time point noted: pretreatment peripheral blood. This receptor was obtained from a man in his 70s with urothelial cancer. The J gene is TRBJ2-5, the V gene TRBV10-3; a possible D gene is TRBD1 (6 bases). Specimen: PBMCs, collected around atezolizumab (anti-PD-L1) treatment. The CDR3 reads CAISEVQGTETQYF. The CDR3 nucleotides are TGTGCCATCAGTGAGGTCCAGGGGACGGAGACCCAGTACTTC.